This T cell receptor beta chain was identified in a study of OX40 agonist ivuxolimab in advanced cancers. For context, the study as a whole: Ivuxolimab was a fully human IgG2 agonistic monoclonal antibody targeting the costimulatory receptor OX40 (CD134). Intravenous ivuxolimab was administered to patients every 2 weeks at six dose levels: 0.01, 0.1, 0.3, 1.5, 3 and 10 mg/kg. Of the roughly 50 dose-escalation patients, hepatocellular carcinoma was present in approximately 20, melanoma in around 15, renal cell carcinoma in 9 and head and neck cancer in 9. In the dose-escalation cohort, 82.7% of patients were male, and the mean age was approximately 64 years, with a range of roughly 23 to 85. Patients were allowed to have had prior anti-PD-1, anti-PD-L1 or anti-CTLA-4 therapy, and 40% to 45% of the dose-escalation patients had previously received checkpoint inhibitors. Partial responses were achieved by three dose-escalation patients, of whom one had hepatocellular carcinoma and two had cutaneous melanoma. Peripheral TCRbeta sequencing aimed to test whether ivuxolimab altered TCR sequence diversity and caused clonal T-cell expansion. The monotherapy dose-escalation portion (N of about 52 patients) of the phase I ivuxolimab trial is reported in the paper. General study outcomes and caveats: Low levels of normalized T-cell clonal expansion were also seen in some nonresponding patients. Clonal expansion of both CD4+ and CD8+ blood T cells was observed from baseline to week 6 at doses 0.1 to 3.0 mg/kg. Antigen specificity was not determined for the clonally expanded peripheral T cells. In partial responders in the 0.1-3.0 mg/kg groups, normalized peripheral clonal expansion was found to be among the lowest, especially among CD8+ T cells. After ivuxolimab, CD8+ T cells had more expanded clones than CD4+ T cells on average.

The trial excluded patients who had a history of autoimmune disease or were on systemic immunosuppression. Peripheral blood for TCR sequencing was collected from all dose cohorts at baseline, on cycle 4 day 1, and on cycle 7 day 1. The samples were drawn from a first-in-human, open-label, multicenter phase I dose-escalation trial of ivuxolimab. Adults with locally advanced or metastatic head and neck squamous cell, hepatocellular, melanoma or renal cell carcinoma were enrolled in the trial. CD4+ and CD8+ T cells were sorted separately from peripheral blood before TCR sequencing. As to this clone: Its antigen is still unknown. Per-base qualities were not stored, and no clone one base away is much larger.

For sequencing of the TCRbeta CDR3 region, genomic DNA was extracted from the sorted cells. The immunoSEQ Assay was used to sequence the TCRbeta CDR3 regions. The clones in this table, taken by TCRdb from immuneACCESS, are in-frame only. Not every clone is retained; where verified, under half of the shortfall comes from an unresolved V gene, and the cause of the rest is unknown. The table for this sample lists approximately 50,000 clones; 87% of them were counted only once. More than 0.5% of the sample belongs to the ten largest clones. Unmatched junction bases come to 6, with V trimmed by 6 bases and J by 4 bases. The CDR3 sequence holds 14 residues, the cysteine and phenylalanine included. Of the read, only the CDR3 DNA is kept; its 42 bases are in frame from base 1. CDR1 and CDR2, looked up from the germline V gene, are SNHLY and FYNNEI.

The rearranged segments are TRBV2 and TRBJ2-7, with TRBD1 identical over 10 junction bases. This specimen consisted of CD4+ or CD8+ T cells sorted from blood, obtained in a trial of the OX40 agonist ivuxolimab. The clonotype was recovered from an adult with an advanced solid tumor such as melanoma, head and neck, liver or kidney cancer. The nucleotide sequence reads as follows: TGTGCCAGCAGGCGGGACAGGGGAGGGTACGAGCAGTACTTC. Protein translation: CASRRDRGGYEQYF. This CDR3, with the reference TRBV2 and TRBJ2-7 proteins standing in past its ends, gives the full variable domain EPEVTQTPSHQVTQMGQEVILRCVPISNHLYFYWYRQILGQKVEFLVSFYNNEISEKSEIFDDQFSVERPDGSNFTLKIRSTKLEDSAMYFCASRRDRGGYEQYFGPGTRLTVT.